The rows below give T cell receptor beta chains drawn from one sample of a study of a mutant IDH1 vaccine in newly diagnosed glioma. The protocol was immunoSEQ multiplex PCR, while the TCRdb copy is restricted to in-frame clones and leaves out a portion. This table has around 32,000 clones, 80% to 85% appearing once. These receptors have no known antigen. The material was PBMCs, obtained from a glioma patient whose treatment included an IDH1 peptide vaccine. The receptors stem from a woman in her late teens or twenties with glioma. Both conserved end residues are part of each CDR3. D genes are given only for firm matches. Size tells how often a clone was seen (once, few, many) or the class of an expanded clone, and some rows leave it out.

J	D	V	size	CDR3	DNA
TRBJ2-1	NA	TRBV4-3	NA	CASSQDIARTYNEQFF	TGCGCCAGCAGCCAAGATATAGCGCGGACCTACAATGAGCAGTTCTTC
TRBJ2-5	NA	TRBV19	few	CASSSNRVTLQETQYF	TGTGCCAGTAGTTCAAACAGGGTGACCCTCCAAGAGACCCAGTACTTC
TRBJ1-2	NA	TRBV7-2	NA	CASSLVPDYGYTF	TGTGCCAGCAGCTTAGTACCAGACTATGGCTACACCTTC
TRBJ1-5	TRBD1	TRBV5-1	NA	CASSLGQGGSNQPQHF	TGCGCCAGCAGCTTGGGACAGGGTGGGAGCAATCAGCCCCAGCATTTT
TRBJ2-1	NA	TRBV7-2	NA	CASSQDIEQFF	TGTGCCAGCAGCCAGGACATCGAGCAGTTCTTC
TRBJ2-5	NA	TRBV5-6	NA	CASGRETQYF	TGTGCCTCCGGGCGGGAGACCCAGTACTTC
TRBJ1-1	NA	TRBV4-1	NA	CASSQQGMNTEAFF	TGCGCCAGCAGCCAACAGGGGATGAACACTGAAGCTTTCTTT
TRBJ1-5	NA	TRBV29-1	few	CSASYSNQPQHF	TGCAGCGCCAGTTATAGCAATCAGCCCCAGCATTTT
TRBJ1-1	NA	TRBV2	once	CARSQTQGNTEAFF	TGTGCCAGATCTCAAACACAGGGCAACACTGAAGCTTTCTTT
TRBJ1-5	TRBD1	TRBV10-3	NA	CATQRQGSGNQPQHF	TGTGCCACCCAGCGACAGGGGAGCGGCAATCAGCCCCAGCATTTT
TRBJ2-1	NA	TRBV5-6	few	CASSLNPRFSYNEQFF	TGTGCCAGCAGCTTAAACCCTAGGTTTTCCTACAATGAGCAGTTCTTC
TRBJ2-5	TRBD1	TRBV28	NA	CASLDREDGTQYF	TGTGCCAGCTTGGACAGGGAGGATGGGACCCAGTACTTC
TRBJ1-2	TRBD1	TRBV10-3	once	CAINQNDRDGYGYTF	TGTGCCATCAACCAAAACGACAGGGATGGCTATGGCTACACCTTC
TRBJ2-1	TRBD2	TRBV19	NA	CASSIDLSGSTYNEQFF	TGTGCCAGTAGTATAGATCTCAGCGGGAGCACCTACAATGAGCAGTTCTTC
TRBJ2-2	NA	TRBV6-1	NA	CASSGRQVLTNTGELFF	TGTGCCAGCAGTGGAAGACAGGTACTTACGAACACCGGGGAGCTGTTTTTT
TRBJ2-1	NA	TRBV27	few	CASSFALGGPSNNEQFF	TGTGCCAGCAGTTTTGCCCTTGGAGGGCCCTCAAACAATGAGCAGTTCTTC
TRBJ2-3	NA	TRBV4-2	few	CASSPRASAVSTDTQYF	TGTGCCAGCAGCCCCCGGGCTAGCGCTGTTAGCACAGATACGCAGTATTTT
TRBJ1-1	TRBD1	TRBV16	NA	CASSPGGGGIEAFF	TGTGCCAGCAGCCCCGGGGGAGGGGGCATTGAAGCTTTCTTT
TRBJ1-1	NA	TRBV28	NA	CATRKGVTEAFF	TGTGCCACCAGAAAGGGGGTCACTGAAGCTTTCTTT
TRBJ2-6	NA	TRBV11-3	once	CASSSARGSSGANVLTF	TGTGCCAGCAGCTCAGCCCGCGGCAGCTCTGGGGCCAACGTCCTGACTTTC
TRBJ2-1	TRBD1	TRBV7-9	NA	CASSFSLGQANEQFF	TGTGCCAGCAGCTTTTCCTTAGGACAGGCCAACGAGCAGTTCTTC
TRBJ1-3	TRBD1	TRBV7-2	NA	CASSLGGTGWNTIYF	TGTGCCAGCAGCTTAGGAGGGACAGGCTGGAACACCATATATTTT
TRBJ1-1	NA	TRBV13	NA	CASSLDLNTEAFF	TGTGCCAGCAGCTTAGATTTGAACACTGAAGCTTTCTTT
TRBJ2-5	TRBD2	TRBV14	NA	CASSRLAVQETQYF	TGTGCCAGCAGCCGACTAGCAGTTCAAGAGACCCAGTACTTC
TRBJ2-5	NA	TRBV7-2	NA	CASSLSYNEGETQYF	TGTGCCAGCAGCTTATCCTACAACGAGGGAGAGACCCAGTACTTC
TRBJ2-1	NA	TRBV19	NA	CASSAKLSSYNEQFF	TGTGCCAGTAGTGCGAAGTTAAGCTCCTACAATGAGCAGTTCTTC
TRBJ1-4	NA	TRBV30	NA	CAWSVIFSSEKLFF	TGTGCCTGGAGTGTAATCTTTTCATCGGAAAAACTGTTTTTT
TRBJ2-7	NA	TRBV19	NA	CASSATSWAEQYF	TGTGCCAGTAGTGCGACTAGTTGGGCCGAGCAGTACTTC
TRBJ2-1	NA	TRBV12-5	NA	CASGRDFRDEQFF	TGTGCTAGTGGCCGGGATTTTCGCGATGAGCAGTTCTTC
TRBJ1-2	NA	TRBV6-4	NA	CASSRDGRNYGYTF	TGTGCCAGCAGCCGGGACGGCCGAAACTATGGCTACACCTTC